This paragraph reports one T cell receptor beta chain. The antigen is not known. The V gene's germline CDR1 is SGHAT and CDR2 FQDESV (reference sequence). This CDR3 comprises 16 residues. With 0 bases clipped from V and 10 bases from J, the junction kept 8 bases outside the gene matches. The data were obtained in a study of cytomegalovirus exposure and HLA in healthy donors. Primers: 60 Vbeta forward and 13 Jbeta reverse. The data were produced by immunoSEQ multiplex PCR, yet TCRdb's version contains in-frame clones alone and is incomplete. The data contain 220,000 or so clones, around 86% of them singletons. General study findings and limits: Reported results showed that the classifier diagnosed cytomegalovirus status with high specificity and sensitivity. The HLA-A and HLA-B alleles of most subjects were reportedly predicted accurately from TCR beta sequences. Another analysis was done later, and it associated approximately 17,000 TCR beta sequences with HLA alleles at 0.05 false discovery rate.

Sequenced sample: PBMCs. The source of this sequence is a woman in her 40s in good health and CMV-seronegative. J is TRBJ1-6 and V is TRBV11-1; 8 bases agree with TRBD1. CDR3: CASSLAPDRVNSPLHF. The CDR3 nucleotides read TGTGCCAGCAGCTTAGCCCCGGACAGGGTGAACTCACCCCTCCACTTT.